The next 21 T cell receptor beta chains were all read from a single sample in a study of cytomegalovirus exposure and HLA in healthy donors. Produced via immunoSEQ multiplex PCR; TCRdb's table is partial and in-frame only. The data show around 150,000 clones, roughly 91% seen once. Material: PBMCs. The receptors here all came from a woman aged 18-30 years in good health and CMV-seropositive.

The rearrangement uses TRBV11-2 and TRBJ2-7; the D gene is possibly TRBD1 (5 bases). Germline V gives CDR1 SGHAT, CDR2 FQNNGV. The CDR3 extends over 14 amino acids. V dropped 1 base and J dropped 3 bases, with 10 bases sitting between them. The CDR3 reads CASSLGTYGYEQYF. The CDR3 DNA is TGTGCCAGCAGCTTAGGGACATATGGCTACGAGCAGTACTTC. Looking up the rest from reference TRBV11-2 and TRBJ2-7 gives the full variable domain: EAGVAQSPRYKIIEKRQSVAFWCNPISGHATLYWYQQILGQGPKLLIQFQNNGVVDDSQLPKDRFSAERLKGVDSTLKIQPAKLEDSAVYLCASSLGTYGYEQYFGPGTRLTVT.

This chain links TRBV7-3 with TRBJ2-3, with D possibly matching TRBD2 (5 bases). CDR1 SGHTA and CDR2 FQGTGA come from the germline V gene. This CDR3 comprises 14 residues. V was clipped by 4 bases and J by 2 bases, with 10 bases between them. The CDR3 is CASSSLAHTDTQYF. CDR3 nucleotides: TGTGCCAGCAGCTCGCTAGCACACACAGATACGCAGTATTTT.

The V call is TRBV4-2, the J call TRBJ2-7, with 7 positions matching TRBD2. The CDR3 has 15 residues. V shed 0 bases and J 5 bases; nucleotides not matched to a gene: 7. The V gene's germline CDR1 is LGHNA and CDR2 YNFKEQ. CDR3 nucleotide sequence: TGTGCCAGCAGCCAAGAAGGCGGCGGGAGCGACGAGCAGTACTTC. Translation gives CASSQEGGGSDEQYF.

The V call is TRBV28, the J call TRBJ2-1; TRBD2 agrees at 7 bases. Unmatched junction bases numbered 13, after V lost 8 bases and J lost 9 bases. This CDR3 has 14 amino acids. CDR1 is MDHEN and CDR2 is SYDVKM in the germline V gene. The DNA for the CDR3 is TGTGCCAGCGCAGACCACGAACTAGCGCTTGAGCAGTTCTTC. Amino acids: CASADHELALEQFF.

The chain links TRBV18 to TRBJ1-4; 7 nucleotides line up with TRBD1. J lost 6 bases, V lost 3 bases, and 4 bases had no gene match. Germline lookup yields CDR1 KGHSH and CDR2 LQKENI. This CDR3 is 14 amino acids long. This CDR3 reads CASSPRGEDEKLFF. The DNA for the CDR3 is TGTGCCAGCTCACCCAGGGGGGAGGATGAAAAACTGTTTTTT.

This clone was recorded once. V is TRBV5-8 and J is TRBJ2-3, with a possible D match to TRBD2 (7 bases). There are 15 residues in the CDR3. With 6 bases removed from V and 5 bases from J, the gap between germline ends came to 19 bases. In germline, CDR1 is SGHTS, CDR2 YDEGEE. The CDR3 bases are TGTGCCAGCAACCCCTTTGGCGGGGGCAAAGATACGCAGTATTTT. Its protein product is CASNPFGGGKDTQYF.

This clone was recorded only once. V is TRBV5-4 and J is TRBJ2-2, with D possibly TRBD2 on 6 matching bases. The CDR3 loop spans 15 amino acids. Germline assignment: CDR1 SGHNT and CDR2 YYREEE (reference sequence). Trimming pared 4 bases from V and 1 base from J, leaving 11 bases between. The CDR3 coding sequence is TGTGCCAGCAGCGGCGGGACGGTGAACACCGGGGAGCTGTTTTTT. Translating gives CASSGGTVNTGELFF.

The chain has TRBV28 and TRBJ1-3; D perhaps matches TRBD1 (5 bases). V lost 6 bases to trimming and J lost 0 bases, with 9 bases between them. This CDR3 has 14 residues. The germline gives CDR1 MDHEN, CDR2 SYDVKM. DNA of the CDR3: TGTGCCAGCAGACCAACAGGCTCTGGAAACACCATATATTTT. Protein: CASRPTGSGNTIYF.

The rearrangement links TRBV29-1 to TRBJ1-1; D is perhaps TRBD1 (5 bases). Germline values: CDR1 SQVTM, CDR2 ANQGSEA. Trimming stripped 3 bases from V and 10 bases from J, with 15 bases between. The CDR3 is 12 amino acids. The CDR3 DNA sequence: TGCAGCGTTGAGGGGGGAGCCGAAGGAGCTTTCTTT. It codes for CSVEGGAEGAFF.

This chain uses TRBV4-1 with TRBJ2-5; weak D call: TRBD1 (5 bases). CDR1 and CDR2 (germline): MGHRA, YSYEKL. V lost 1 base and J lost 2, with 17 bases in between. The CDR3 is made up of 17 amino acids. CDR3 amino acids: CASSQVATPREQETQYF. The DNA of the CDR3 is TGCGCCAGCAGCCAAGTCGCAACCCCCAGGGAACAAGAGACCCAGTACTTC.

The rearrangement joins TRBV19 to TRBJ2-2, with a possible D match to TRBD2 (5 bases). V was cut by 2 bases and J by 7 bases, with 17 bases left in between. The CDR3 totals 16 residues. The germline gives CDR1 LNHDA, CDR2 SQIVND (reference sequence). The DNA of the CDR3 is TGTGCCAGTAGTATATCAAGAGGGAGTAGAAGCGGGGAGCTGTTTTTT. This sequence encodes CASSISRGSRSGELFF.

V is TRBV7-6 and J is TRBJ2-7, with TRBD2 matching over 9 bases. Germline CDR1 reads SGHVS; CDR2 reads FNYEAQ. CDR3 length: 17 amino acids. Unmatched junction bases numbered 13, after V lost 1 base and J lost 6 bases. This CDR3 is CASSLEPEILAGGEQYF. For the CDR3, the DNA is TGTGCCAGCAGCTTAGAGCCGGAGATACTAGCGGGTGGCGAGCAGTACTTC.

The chain recombines TRBV27 with TRBJ2-7, with D perhaps TRBD1 (6 bases). The CDR3 length is 14 residues. V gave up 3 bases and J gave up 4 bases, with 13 bases separating them. Germline CDR1 is MNHEY and CDR2 is SMNVEV (reference sequence). The DNA for the CDR3 is TGTGCCAGCAGTTTCCGGGACATTGGGTACGAGCAGTACTTC. It yields the protein CASSFRDIGYEQYF.

The chain has TRBV5-6 and TRBJ2-7; D may be TRBD1 (6 bases). This CDR3 contains 14 residues. V lost 2 bases, J lost 3 bases, and 12 bases lay in between. Germline assignment: CDR1 SGHDT and CDR2 YYEEEE. CDR3 sequence (DNA): TGTGCCAGCAGCTTTAGTAAGGGGGTCTACGAGCAGTACTTC. This encodes CASSFSKGVYEQYF.

Written as DNA, the CDR3 is TGTGCCAGCCTCGACAGGGATTACGCTGAAGCTTTCTTT. Amino acid sequence: CASLDRDYAEAFF. This chain uses TRBV6-1 with TRBJ1-1; TRBD1 matches 7 bases. CDR1 MNHNS and CDR2 SASEGT come from the germline V gene. The CDR3 totals 13 residues. After removal of 8 bases from V and 6 bases from J, the junction contained 9 bases not matched to a gene.

This chain uses TRBV20-1 with TRBJ2-7; D possibly corresponds to TRBD2 (7 bases). This CDR3 region has 11 residues. The germline CDR1 and CDR2 sequences are DFQATT and SNEGSKA (reference sequence). V lost 7 bases and J 7 bases, leaving 14 bases between the germline ends. CDR3 sequence reads: CSVGGQREQYF. The CDR3, as DNA: TGCAGTGTCGGGGGGCAGAGGGAGCAGTACTTC.

This clone was observed a single time. The chain has TRBV5-6 and TRBJ2-4; no definite D call. The CDR3 totals 13 residues. Germline V gene lookup returns CDR1 SGHDT and CDR2 YYEEEE. Trimming stripped 3 bases from V and 1 base from J, with 5 bases between. CDR3 nucleotides: TGTGCCAGCAGCTCCGGTGCCAAAAACATTCAGTACTTC. It specifies CASSSGAKNIQYF.

The table lists this clone with many counts. V and J are TRBV7-9 and TRBJ2-7, with 8 bases fitting TRBD1. The CDR3 runs to 12 residues. Germline assignment: CDR1 SEHNR and CDR2 FQNEAQ (reference sequence). V shed 4 bases, J shed 6 bases, and the junction held 2 bases outside the gene matches. In DNA, the CDR3 is TGTGCCAGCAGCTCGGACAGGGTCGAGCAGTACTTC. Its protein product is CASSSDRVEQYF. Full variable domain (remainder filled in from reference TRBV7-9 and TRBJ2-7): DTGVSQNPRHKITKRGQNVTFRCDPISEHNRLYWYRQTLGQGPEFLTYFQNEAQLEKSRLLSDRFSAERPKGSFSTLEIQRTEQGDSAMYLCASSSDRVEQYFGPGTRLTVT.

The chain employs TRBV19 and TRBJ1-5; D perhaps matches TRBD1 (6 bases). The germline V gene encodes CDR1 LNHDA and CDR2 SQIVND (reference sequence). The V gene lost 5 bases and the J gene lost 4 bases, with 12 bases spanning the gap. The CDR3 covers 14 residues. CDR3: CASSGRQGNQPQHF. CDR3 DNA sequence: TGTGCCAGTAGTGGTCGGCAGGGGAATCAGCCCCAGCATTTT.

The V and J genes are TRBV7-6 and TRBJ1-2, with TRBD1 matching over 9 bases. CDR1 and CDR2 (germline): SGHVS, FNYEAQ. Losses at the gene ends were 6 bases for V and 4 bases for J; bases not matched to a gene: 6. The CDR3 covers 14 residues. The CDR3 nucleotides read TGTGCCAGCAGTTCTCCGGACAGGGGCTATGGCTACACCTTC. Translation: CASSSPDRGYGYTF. Full variable domain (remainder filled in from reference TRBV7-6 and TRBJ1-2): GAGVSQSPRYKVTKRGQDVALRCDPISGHVSLYWYRQALGQGPEFLTYFNYEAQQDKSGLPNDRFSAERPEGSISTLTIQRTEQRDSAMYRCASSSPDRGYGYTFGSGTRLTVV.

The table lists this clone with a count of one. The chain recombines TRBV7-4 with TRBJ2-7, with 13 positions matching TRBD2. CDR3 length: 16 residues. Germline V gene sequence: CDR1 SGHVT, CDR2 SQSDAQ. V was clipped by 6 bases and J by 5 bases; unmatched bases: 10. Written as DNA, the CDR3 is TGTGCCAGCAGACTATTGGGACTAGCGGGATTCGACGAGCAGTACTTC. The encoded protein is CASRLLGLAGFDEQYF.